This TCR beta chain was obtained from a study of liver allograft versus peripheral blood T cells. Looking at the study overall: The study compared liver allograft T cell receptor repertoires against peripheral blood repertoires of liver transplant recipients.

Via MiXCR, TCRdb re-called the reads, giving one row per CDR3 protein. The table includes about 14,000 distinct CDR3 sequences, less than 20% detected once. These receptors all come from a human patient who had a liver transplant. Some T cells may be graft donor cells.

Within the sample, this clonotype is medium-sized. V usage is TRBV18 and J usage is TRBJ1-5, with D perhaps matching TRBD1 (6 bases). This CDR3 is built from 16 residues. Trimming took 3 bases from V and 4 from J, leaving 16 bases between them. In germline, CDR1 is KGHSH, CDR2 LQKENI. CDR3 loop: CASSPGIQGGNQPQHF. The CDR3 DNA reads TGTGCCAGCTCACCGGGAATACAGGGTGGGAATCAGCCCCAGCATTTT.